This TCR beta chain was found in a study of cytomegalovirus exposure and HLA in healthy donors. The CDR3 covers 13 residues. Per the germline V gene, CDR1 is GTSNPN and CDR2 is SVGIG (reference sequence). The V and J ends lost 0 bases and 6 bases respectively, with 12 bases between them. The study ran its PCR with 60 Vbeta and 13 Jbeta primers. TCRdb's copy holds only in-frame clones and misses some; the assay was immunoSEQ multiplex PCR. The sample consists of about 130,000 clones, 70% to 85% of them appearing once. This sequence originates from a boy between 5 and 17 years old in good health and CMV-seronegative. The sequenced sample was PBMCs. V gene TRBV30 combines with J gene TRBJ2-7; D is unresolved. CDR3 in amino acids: CAWSVLRVGEQYF. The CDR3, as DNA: TGTGCCTGGAGTGTACTCCGGGTCGGCGAGCAGTACTTC.